The rows below give T cell receptor beta chains drawn from one sample of a study of shared clonotypes between healthy human individuals. Sequencing was performed with immunoSEQ multiplex PCR; in TCRdb, only in-frame clones are kept and a portion is missing. The sample lists roughly 2.2 million clones, under 95% seen once, with about 0.36% in the top ten. Sequencing was done on a sample of naive CD4+ T cells from PBMCs. Receptors were obtained from a man between 18 and 35 years old in good health. Some clones in this sample may be carry-over from other donors' samples. Both conserved end residues are part of each CDR3. D genes are given only for firm matches. Only part of the rows carry a size: once, few, many, or a class if the clone is expanded.

>.|TRBD2|TRBJ2-7|TRBV28
TGTGCCAGCGCCCTAGCGGGGCTGGGGCCTTACGAGCAGTACTTC
CASALAGLGPYEQYF
>.|TRBD1|TRBJ1-5|TRBV13
TGTGCCAGCAGCTCAATACACAGGGGGGGTCAGCCCCAGCATTTT
CASSSIHRGGQPQHF
>.|.|TRBJ2-7|TRBV5-6
TGTGCCAGCAGCTTGGGGTGGCCCAGGACTAAGAGCTCCTACGAGCAGTACTTC
CASSLGWPRTKSSYEQYF
>.|.|TRBJ2-1|TRBV25-1
TGTGCCAGCAGACCTTCCTATGAGCAGTTCTTC
CASRPSYEQFF
>.|TRBD1|TRBJ1-5|TRBV10-3
TGTGCCATCAGCCAGGGACAGGGCGGCAATCAGCCCCAGCATTTT
CAISQGQGGNQPQHF
>.|.|TRBJ2-5|TRBV4-1
TGCGCCAGCAGCCAGGGGGGAAGGGCTAGTAGAGAGACCCAGTACTTC
CASSQGGRASRETQYF
>.|.|TRBJ1-1|TRBV7-3
TGTGCCAGCAGCCCCTATGGGCGAGGGGCGCATGTGAACACTGAAGCTTTCTTT
CASSPYGRGAHVNTEAFF
>.|TRBD1|TRBJ1-1|TRBV28
TGTGCCAGCAGCCACTCCGGGACAGTGAACACTGAAGCTTTCTTT
CASSHSGTVNTEAFF
>.|TRBD1|TRBJ2-2|TRBV11-2
TGTGCCAGCAGCTTCCCCGGACAGGGTACGGCCGGGGAGCTGTTTTTT
CASSFPGQGTAGELFF
>.|.|TRBJ2-3|TRBV9
TGTGCCAGCAGCGCCACTAGCAGTCTAAACACAGATACGCAGTATTTT
CASSATSSLNTDTQYF
>.|.|TRBJ1-5|TRBV4-1
TGCGCCAGCAGCCAAGTCTCGGCAGGGTGGAGCAATCAGCCCCAGCATTTT
CASSQVSAGWSNQPQHF
>.|TRBD1|TRBJ2-6|TRBV11-1
TGTGCCAGCAGCCAGGGGGCAGGTGGGGCCAACGTCCTGACTTTC
CASSQGAGGANVLTF
>once|.|TRBJ1-6|TRBV27
TGTGCCAGCAGCCCGCCCCCTACAGGGAAAGGTTCACCCCTCCACTTT
CASSPPPTGKGSPLHF
>.|.|TRBJ2-7|TRBV9
TGTGCCAGCATCCTCGCTTCCCGGGACCACCCCTACGAGCAGTACTTC
CASILASRDHPYEQYF
>.|TRBD1|TRBJ2-7|TRBV4-1
TGCGCCAGCAGCCCATTGGGCAGGGGGCGGGGCGGGGTGTACGAGCAGTACTTC
CASSPLGRGRGGVYEQYF
>.|.|TRBJ2-3|TRBV5-5
TGTGCCAGCAGCTTGAGCCACCAAGGCGCAGATACGCAGTATTTT
CASSLSHQGADTQYF
>.|.|TRBJ2-1|TRBV9
TGTGCCAGCAGCCCCCAGCCGGCTGAGAACAATGAGCAGTTCTTC
CASSPQPAENNEQFF
>.|TRBD1|TRBJ1-4|TRBV2
TGTGCCAGCAGCGCCGGGACAGATGAAAAACTGTTTTTT
CASSAGTDEKLFF
>.|TRBD1|TRBJ2-4|TRBV28
TGTGCCTCTATTCCAGGGGGCTCCCTACACATTCAGTACTTC
CASIPGGSLHIQYF
>.|.|TRBJ2-5|TRBV2
TGTGCCAGCACGTATCGCTTTCTCCCAGAGACCCAGTACTTC
CASTYRFLPETQYF
>.|.|TRBJ1-2|TRBV27
TGTGCCAGCAGTCTTGTGGGGGGCGCGAGGGGCTACACCTTC
CASSLVGGARGYTF